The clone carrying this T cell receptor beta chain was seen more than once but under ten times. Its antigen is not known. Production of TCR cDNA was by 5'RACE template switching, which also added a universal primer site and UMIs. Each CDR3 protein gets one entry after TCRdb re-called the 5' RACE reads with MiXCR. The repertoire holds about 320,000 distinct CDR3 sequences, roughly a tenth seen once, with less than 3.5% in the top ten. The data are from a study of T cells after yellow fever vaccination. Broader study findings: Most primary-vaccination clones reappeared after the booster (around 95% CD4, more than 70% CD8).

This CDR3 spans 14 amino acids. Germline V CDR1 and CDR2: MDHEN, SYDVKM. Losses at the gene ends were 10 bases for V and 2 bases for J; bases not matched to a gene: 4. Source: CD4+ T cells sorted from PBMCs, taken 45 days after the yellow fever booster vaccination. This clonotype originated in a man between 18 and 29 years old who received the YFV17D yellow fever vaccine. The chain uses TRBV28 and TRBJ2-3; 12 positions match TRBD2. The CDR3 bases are TGTGCCACCGGACTAGCGGGGTTCACAGATACGCAGTATTTT. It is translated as CATGLAGFTDTQYF.